The T cell receptor beta chain described here comes from a study of shared clonotypes between healthy human individuals. CDR3 size: 14 residues. CDR1 is SGHVS, CDR2 FQNEAQ, per germline. J gave up 4 bases and V 2 bases, and 2 bases lay outside the gene matches. Using immunoSEQ multiplex PCR, the repertoire was profiled, and TCRdb retains in-frame clones only, with some absent. In the table there are around 2.3 million clones, 95% of which are singletons. The rearrangement links TRBV7-8 to TRBJ2-3, with 8 bases aligning to TRBD2. The specimen was naive CD4+ T cells sorted from blood. The sample's subset: CD45RA+ positively selected. This receptor was identified in a man younger than 35 in good health. The CDR3, as DNA: TGTGCCAGCAGCTTAAGCGGGAGTTCAGATACGCAGTATTTT. Amino acids: CASSLSGSSDTQYF.